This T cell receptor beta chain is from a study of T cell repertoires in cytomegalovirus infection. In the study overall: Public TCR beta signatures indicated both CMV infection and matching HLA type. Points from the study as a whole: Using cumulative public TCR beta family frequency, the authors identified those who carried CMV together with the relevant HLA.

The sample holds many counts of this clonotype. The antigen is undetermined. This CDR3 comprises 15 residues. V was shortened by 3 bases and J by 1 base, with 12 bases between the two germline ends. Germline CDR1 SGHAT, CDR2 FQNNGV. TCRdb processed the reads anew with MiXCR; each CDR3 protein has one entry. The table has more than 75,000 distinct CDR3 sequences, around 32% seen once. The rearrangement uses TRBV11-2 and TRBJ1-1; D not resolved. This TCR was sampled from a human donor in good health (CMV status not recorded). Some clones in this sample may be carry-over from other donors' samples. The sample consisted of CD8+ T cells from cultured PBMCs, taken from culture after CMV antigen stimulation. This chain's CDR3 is CASSFGSTGNTEAFF. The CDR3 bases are TGTGCCAGCAGCTTTGGGAGTACTGGGAACACTGAAGCTTTCTTT.